One sample yielded the 30 T cell receptor beta chains listed below, sequenced in a study of beta chain features in type 1 diabetes. Of the isolated RNA, all was reverse transcribed, and so the sequenced material was expressed TCRB transcripts. Sequencing used immunoSEQ multiplex PCR; TCRdb keeps in-frame clones, though not all of them. The profile shows around 500,000 clones, 30% of them singletons. What was sequenced was naive CD4+ T cells from blood. All receptors derive from a man younger than 35 in good health.

The chain couples TRBV6-5 to TRBJ1-1; maybe TRBD1 (5 bases). Per the germline V gene, CDR1 is MNHEY and CDR2 is SVGAGI. This CDR3 region has 14 residues. Trimming took 7 bases from V and 1 from J, leaving 13 bases between them. CDR3 protein: CASKGALGNTEAFF. The CDR3 nucleotides read TGTGCCAGCAAAGGGGCTTTGGGGAACACTGAAGCTTTCTTT.

The chain recombines TRBV28 with TRBJ2-1, with 10 nucleotides matching TRBD2. J was trimmed by 10 bases and V by 3 bases; bases with no gene match: 6. The CDR3 contains 14 residues. Germline CDR1 is MDHEN and CDR2 is SYDVKM. This CDR3 reads CASSLSGTSVEQFF. The DNA for the CDR3 is TGTGCCAGCAGTTTGTCCGGGACTAGCGTCGAGCAGTTCTTC.

V gene TRBV29-1 combines with J gene TRBJ2-3; 16 bases map to TRBD2. This CDR3 is 19 amino acids long. The V gene end was trimmed by 6 bases and the J gene end by 5 bases; junction bases not matched to a gene: 17. Germline assignment: CDR1 SQVTM and CDR2 ANQGSEA. The CDR3: CSVTPGLAGGPPREDTQYF. DNA for the CDR3: TGCAGCGTGACTCCGGGACTAGCGGGAGGGCCGCCAAGAGAAGATACGCAGTATTTT.

This clone was seen only a few times. V gene TRBV29-1 combines with J gene TRBJ1-1, with 9 positions matching TRBD1. Germline V CDR1 and CDR2: SQVTM, ANQGSEA. CDR3 length: 14 amino acids. V lost 3 bases to trimming and J lost 7 bases; unmatched junction nucleotides: 9. The chain's CDR3 is CSVDLGQGWDEAFF. CDR3 coding DNA: TGCAGCGTTGATCTGGGACAGGGTTGGGATGAAGCTTTCTTT. Full variable domain (outside the CDR3, taken from reference TRBV29-1 and TRBJ1-1): SAVISQKPSRDICQRGTSLTIQCQVDSQVTMMFWYRQQPGQSLTLIATANQGSEATYESGFVIDKFPISRPNLTFSTLTVSNMSPEDSSIYLCSVDLGQGWDEAFFGQGTRLTVV.

This clone was observed a few times. CDR3 in amino acids: CAIGPTVLSYEQYF. DNA for the CDR3: TGTGCCATCGGGCCGACAGTGCTCTCCTACGAGCAGTACTTC. The rearrangement joins TRBV10-3 to TRBJ2-7; weak D call: TRBD1 (5 bases). V was pared by 8 bases and J by 0 bases, with 14 bases between. Germline loops: CDR1 ENHRY, CDR2 SYGVKD. The CDR3 extends over 14 amino acids.

This clone appeared a few times. The chain links TRBV4-3 to TRBJ2-1; the D gene could be TRBD1 or TRBD2 (5 bases each). Germline CDR1 is LGHNA and CDR2 is YSLEER. V lost 5 bases to trimming and J lost 0 bases, with 11 bases between them. The CDR3 length is 15 residues. CDR3 residues: CASSWDLSSYNEQFF. The DNA of the CDR3 is TGCGCCAGCAGCTGGGACCTGAGCTCCTACAATGAGCAGTTCTTC.

This clone has just a few counts. The V call is TRBV4-2, the J call TRBJ1-1, with 7 bases aligning to TRBD1. The ends lost 3 bases at V and 4 bases at J; junction bases unmatched: 8. Germline CDR1 and CDR2: LGHNA and YNFKEQ. This CDR3 contains 15 residues. CDR3 sequence reads: CASSHATGTRTEAFF. As DNA, the CDR3 is TGTGCCAGCAGCCATGCGACAGGGACGCGCACTGAAGCTTTCTTT.

The table lists this clone with a few counts. This chain links TRBV28 with TRBJ2-1, with 8 bases identical to TRBD2. V lost 4 bases and J lost 15; bases outside the gene matches: 11. The V gene's germline CDR1 is MDHEN and CDR2 SYDVKM. This CDR3 spans 13 amino acids. CDR3 bases: TGTGCCAGCAGTTCCGAGACTAGCGCCCAGGGGTTCTTC. This codes for CASSSETSAQGFF.

This sequence joins TRBV7-2 and TRBJ2-2; 9 nucleotides agree with TRBD1. The V segment lost 1 base and the J segment 0 bases; nucleotides outside the gene matches: 0. This CDR3 has 16 amino acids. From germline, CDR1 is SGHTA and CDR2 FQGNSA. The CDR3 DNA sequence: TGTGCCAGCAGCTTAGGACAGGGGGCGAACACCGGGGAGCTGTTTTTT. It codes for CASSLGQGANTGELFF.

This clone was observed a few times. The sample carries other DNA sequences with the same CDR3. The chain recombines TRBV6-6 with TRBJ2-7; TRBD1 matches 9 bases. The V and J ends lost 2 bases and 3 bases, in that order; junction bases with no gene match: 2. CDR3 length equals 14 residues. CDR1 MNHNY and CDR2 SVGAGI come from the germline V gene (reference sequence). CDR3 nucleotide sequence: TGTGCCAGCAGTTACCGGGACAGGGTCTACGAGCAGTACTTC. Translating it yields CASSYRDRVYEQYF.

In its sample, this clone was seen a few times. The rearrangement uses TRBV29-1 and TRBJ2-3; 7 positions agree with TRBD1. The V segment lost 6 bases and the J segment 4 bases; nucleotides outside the gene matches: 4. There are 12 residues in the CDR3. The germline V gene has CDR1 SQVTM and CDR2 ANQGSEA. The CDR3: CSVRGGADTQYF. As DNA, the CDR3 is TGCAGCGTCAGAGGGGGCGCAGATACGCAGTATTTT.

V usage is TRBV2 and J usage is TRBJ2-7; tentative D call: TRBD1 (7 bases). Trimming removed 11 bases from V and 0 bases from J, with 14 bases in between. The CDR3 sequence is 13 residues long. Germline V lookup: CDR1 SNHLY, CDR2 FYNNEI. The CDR3 reads CAGARGVSYEQYF. Here the CDR3 DNA reads TGTGCCGGGGCCAGGGGGGTCTCCTACGAGCAGTACTTC.

This clone was counted between two and nine times. Other DNA sequences of this sample code for an identical CDR3. This chain connects TRBV7-9 to TRBJ2-1; possibly TRBD2 for D (6 bases). V gave up 1 base and J gave up 2 bases, with 6 bases separating them. The CDR3 spans 14 residues. CDR1 SEHNR and CDR2 FQNEAQ come from the germline V gene (reference sequence). CDR3 sequence reads: CASSLVAAYNEQFF. DNA of the CDR3: TGTGCCAGCAGCTTAGTAGCGGCCTACAATGAGCAGTTCTTC.

The chain has TRBV7-8 and TRBJ2-3; D perhaps matches TRBD2 (5 bases). This CDR3 contains 13 residues. Per germline, CDR1 SGHVS and CDR2 FQNEAQ. V gave up 3 bases and J gave up 6 bases, with 10 bases separating them. CDR3 coding DNA: TGTGCCAGCAGCTTTGGGCTAGCCGATACGCAGTATTTT. Translating gives CASSFGLADTQYF.

This clone was picked up a small number of times. The chain links TRBV5-6 to TRBJ2-1; D is possibly TRBD2 (6 bases). V was trimmed by 1 base and J by 8 bases, leaving 16 bases between them. The V gene's germline CDR1 is SGHDT and CDR2 YYEEEE. The CDR3 is made up of 15 amino acids. The CDR3 reads CASSLRLVQVDEQFF. The DNA for the CDR3 is TGTGCCAGCAGCTTGCGACTAGTTCAGGTCGATGAGCAGTTCTTC.

This clone was picked up a small number of times. Other nucleotide sequences from this sample produce the same CDR3. DNA for the CDR3: TGTGCCTGGAGTGTACCGGGGCTCGGGGAAAAACTGTTTTTT. This translates into CAWSVPGLGEKLFF. The chain couples TRBV30 to TRBJ1-4, with D maybe TRBD1 (5 bases). Trimming shortened V by 0 bases and J by 8 bases, and 13 bases separated the two germline ends. This CDR3 has 14 amino acids. The V gene's germline CDR1 is GTSNPN and CDR2 SVGIG (reference sequence).

In its sample, this clone was seen a few times. The chain couples TRBV15 to TRBJ2-7, with no clear D. With 5 bases removed from V and 6 bases from J, the gap between germline ends came to 14 bases. Germline V gives CDR1 LNHNV, CDR2 YYDKDF (reference sequence). The CDR3 covers 13 residues. The CDR3 loop reads CATSGPSISEQYF. For the CDR3, the DNA is TGTGCCACCAGCGGCCCCAGTATTTCCGAGCAGTACTTC.

This sequence joins TRBV6-1 and TRBJ1-1; 7 bases align to TRBD1. Losses at the gene ends were 5 bases for V and 2 bases for J; bases not matched to a gene: 8. The CDR3 covers 15 residues. Per the germline V gene, CDR1 is MNHNS and CDR2 is SASEGT. The CDR3 DNA is TGTGCCAGCAGTTGGACACAGGGGAGAAACACTGAAGCTTTCTTT. Protein: CASSWTQGRNTEAFF.

This clone was seen more than once but under ten times. The rearrangement links TRBV7-2 to TRBJ2-7, with 10 positions matching TRBD2. The trim removed 5 bases at V and 3 bases at J, leaving 7 bases unmatched. There are 15 residues in the CDR3. Germline CDR1 reads SGHTA; CDR2 reads FQGNSA. CDR3 sequence: CASSLWTSGSYEQYF. CDR3 sequence (DNA): TGTGCCAGCAGCCTATGGACTAGCGGTAGCTACGAGCAGTACTTC. Using reference TRBV7-2 and TRBJ2-7 for the parts outside the CDR3, the full variable domain is GAGVSQSPSNKVTEKGKDVELRCDPISGHTALYWYRQSLGQGLEFLIYFQGNSAPDKSGLPSDRFSAERTGGSVSTLTIQRTQQEDSAVYLCASSLWTSGSYEQYFGPGTRLTVT.

The chain carries TRBV6-1 and TRBJ2-4; 8 bases fit TRBD2. Germline values: CDR1 MNHNS, CDR2 SASEGT. The CDR3 runs 14 residues. Trimming removed 0 bases from V and 6 bases from J; junction bases left unmatched: 1. The CDR3 DNA reads TGTGCCAGCAGTGAAGCAGCGGGAGTAAACATTCAGTACTTC. Protein product: CASSEAAGVNIQYF.

The rearrangement joins TRBV7-9 to TRBJ2-1; D gene ambiguous. Germline CDR1 SEHNR, CDR2 FQNEAQ (reference sequence). This CDR3 has 14 residues. V was shortened by 0 bases and J by 7 bases, with 10 bases between the two germline ends. The CDR3 DNA reads as TGTGCCAGCAGCTTAGCCCGAGGAACGAATGAGCAGTTCTTC. This translates into CASSLARGTNEQFF.

The gene calls are TRBV6-1 and TRBJ2-3; TRBD1 matches at 7 bases. The CDR3 is 14 residues long. The V and J ends lost 8 bases and 0 bases, in that order; junction bases with no gene match: 5. Looked up from germline, CDR1 is MNHNS and CDR2 is SASEGT. Here the CDR3 DNA reads TGTGCCAGCTTCCCGGGACAGAGCACAGATACGCAGTATTTT. It translates to CASFPGQSTDTQYF.

This clone has just a few counts. The chain is built from TRBV5-1 and TRBJ2-1; 9 nucleotides match TRBD1. This CDR3 is 15 amino acids long. Germline V lookup: CDR1 SGHRS, CDR2 YFSETQ. J gave up 6 bases and V 4 bases, and 8 bases lay outside the gene matches. The CDR3 sequence: CASSPMGTGTNEQFF. Here the CDR3 DNA reads TGCGCCAGCAGCCCGATGGGGACAGGGACCAATGAGCAGTTCTTC. The full variable domain, in which reference TRBV5-1 and TRBJ2-1 provide the parts outside the CDR3, is KAGVTQTPRYLIKTRGQQVTLSCSPISGHRSVSWYQQTPGQGLQFLFEYFSETQRNKGNFPGRFSGRQFSNSRSEMNVSTLELGDSALYLCASSPMGTGTNEQFFGPGTRLTVL.

This rearrangement joins TRBV10-3 to TRBJ2-7; a weak D match, TRBD2 (6 bases). The CDR3 contains 13 residues. The germline V gene encodes CDR1 ENHRY and CDR2 SYGVKD. Trimming took 5 bases from V and 7 from J, leaving 15 bases between them. Written as DNA, the CDR3 is TGTGCCATCAGTCCACGGAGGGTAGGAGAGCAGTACTTC. Protein sequence: CAISPRRVGEQYF.

This chain joins TRBV25-1 and TRBJ2-2, with no clear D. The length of the CDR3 is 15 residues. From germline, CDR1 is MGHDK and CDR2 SYGVNS. Trimming left V 0 bases short and J 1 base short, with 6 bases between. CDR3 sequence: CASSEYGRNTGELFF. The CDR3 region has the DNA TGTGCCAGCAGTGAATATGGCCGGAACACCGGGGAGCTGTTTTTT. Filled out from reference TRBV25-1 and TRBJ2-2, the complete variable domain reads EADIYQTPRYLVIGTGKKITLECSQTMGHDKMYWYQQDPGMELHLIHYSYGVNSTEKGDLSSESTVSRIRTEHFPLTLESARPSHTSQYLCASSEYGRNTGELFFGEGSRLTVL.

The J gene is TRBJ2-7, the V gene TRBV2; TRBD1 is a possible D gene (5 bases). Per germline, CDR1 SNHLY and CDR2 FYNNEI. Trimming removed 6 bases from V and 0 bases from J, with 6 bases in between. CDR3 length equals 12 residues. The DNA for the CDR3 is TGTGCCAGCAGGGACACCTCCTACGAGCAGTACTTC. Translation gives CASRDTSYEQYF.

This clone was counted between two and nine times. The chain uses TRBV30 and TRBJ2-1, with D possibly being TRBD2 (5 bases). The CDR3 extends over 11 amino acids. The germline V gene encodes CDR1 GTSNPN and CDR2 SVGIG (reference sequence). V was shortened by 2 bases and J by 10 bases, with 9 bases between the two germline ends. The chain's CDR3 is CAWSKREEQFF. DNA of the CDR3: TGTGCCTGGAGTAAACGGGAAGAGCAGTTCTTC.

This clone was found a few times. The V gene is TRBV9, the J gene TRBJ2-3; D is ambiguous. This CDR3 is built from 14 residues. V dropped 0 bases and J dropped 7 bases, with 12 bases sitting between them. Germline V gene lookup returns CDR1 SGDLS and CDR2 YYNGEE. In nucleotides, the CDR3 is TGTGCCAGCAGCGTAGAGTCCATATCCAATACGCAGTATTTT. Its translation: CASSVESISNTQYF. Together with reference TRBV9 and TRBJ2-3, the CDR3 gives the full variable domain: DSGVTQTPKHLITATGQRVTLRCSPRSGDLSVYWYQQSLDQGLQFLIQYYNGEERAKGNILERFSAQQFPDLHSELNLSSLELGDSALYFCASSVESISNTQYFGPGTRLTVL.

This clone was detected a few times. The gene calls are TRBV10-3 and TRBJ2-6; 7 bases agree with TRBD1. CDR3 length: 17 residues. J was trimmed by 0 bases and V by 5 bases; bases with no gene match: 7. Per the germline V gene, CDR1 is ENHRY and CDR2 is SYGVKD. CDR3 loop: CAISPGQTLSGANVLTF. The CDR3 coding sequence is TGTGCCATCAGTCCGGGACAGACACTCTCTGGGGCCAACGTCCTGACTTTC.

This clone was counted only a few times. The rearrangement uses TRBV15 and TRBJ2-3; D remains ambiguous. Trimming stripped 5 bases from V and 6 bases from J, with 12 bases between. The germline CDR1 and CDR2 sequences are LNHNV and YYDKDF (reference sequence). The CDR3 has 13 residues. The CDR3 loop reads CATSFLGRDTQYF. CDR3 nucleotides: TGTGCCACCAGCTTCCTCGGACGGGATACGCAGTATTTT.